The TCR beta chain under discussion was sequenced for a study of response to subunit inactivated influenza vaccine. This CDR3 spans 15 amino acids. Looked up from germline, CDR1 is SEHNR and CDR2 is FQNEAQ (reference sequence). The J segment lost 2 bases and the V segment lost 4 bases, leaving 7 bases of the junction unmatched. The study's findings and limits: Authors suggested each seasonal influenza vaccination recruits few new T cells.

This clonotype occurred a few times. What it recognizes is unknown. TCRdb reprocessed the RT-PCR reads via MiXCR and lists one record per CDR3 protein. The sample consists of 150,000 to 200,000 distinct CDR3 sequences, roughly a tenth of them appearing once. This sample comprised non-naive T cells sorted from PBMCs, obtained 40 to 50 days after vaccination. The chain joins TRBV7-9 to TRBJ2-5; 7 bases fit TRBD2. This receptor was obtained from a man aged 45-60 years who received an inactivated influenza vaccine. CDR3: CASSSGGLQQETQYF. CDR3 sequence (DNA): TGTGCCAGCAGCTCCGGGGGACTACAGCAAGAGACCCAGTACTTC.